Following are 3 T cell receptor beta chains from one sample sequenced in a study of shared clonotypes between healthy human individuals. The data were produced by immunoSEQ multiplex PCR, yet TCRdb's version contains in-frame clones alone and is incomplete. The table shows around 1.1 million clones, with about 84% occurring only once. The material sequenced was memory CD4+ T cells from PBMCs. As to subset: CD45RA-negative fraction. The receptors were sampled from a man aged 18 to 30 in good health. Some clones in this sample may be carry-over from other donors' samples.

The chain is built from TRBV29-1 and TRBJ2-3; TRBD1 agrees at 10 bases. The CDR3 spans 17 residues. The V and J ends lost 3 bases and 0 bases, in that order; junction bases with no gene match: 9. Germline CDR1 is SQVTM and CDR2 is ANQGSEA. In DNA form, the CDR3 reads TGCAGCGTTGAGGGTGGGACAGGGGTCTTTAGCACAGATACGCAGTATTTT. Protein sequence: CSVEGGTGVFSTDTQYF.

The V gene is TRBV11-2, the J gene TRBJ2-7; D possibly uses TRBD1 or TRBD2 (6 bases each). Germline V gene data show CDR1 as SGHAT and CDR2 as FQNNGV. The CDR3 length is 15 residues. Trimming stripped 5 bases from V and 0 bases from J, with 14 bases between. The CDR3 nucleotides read TGTGCCAGCAGCCCTCCGGGGGCCCCCTCCTACGAGCAGTACTTC. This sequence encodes CASSPPGAPSYEQYF.

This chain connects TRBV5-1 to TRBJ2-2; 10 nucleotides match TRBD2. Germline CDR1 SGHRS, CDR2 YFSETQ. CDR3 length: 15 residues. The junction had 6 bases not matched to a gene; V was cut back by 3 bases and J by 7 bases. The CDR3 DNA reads TGCGCCAGCAGCTCTCTAGCGGGAGTTGTCGGGGAGCTGTTTTTT. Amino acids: CASSSLAGVVGELFF.